The rows below give T cell receptor beta chains drawn from one sample of a study of early T cells in non-severe SARS-CoV-2 infection. MiXCR was run by TCRdb on the 5' RACE reads, yielding one entry per CDR3 protein. The sample carries 53,000 or so distinct CDR3 sequences, around 7.7% recorded once. Input material: whole blood. Receptors originate from an adult who was a healthcare worker with PCR-confirmed SARS-CoV-2 infection or an uninfected control (not recorded which). Both conserved end residues are part of each CDR3. The D gene is left open where the match is weak. Rows may omit the clone size; those that give it use once, few, many or a size class.

CDR3aa: CASSPPRGEYEQYF
CDR3nt: TGTGCCAGCTCACCACCCCGCGGGGAGTACGAGCAGTACTTC
v_gene: TRBV18
abundance: .
j_gene: TRBJ2-7
d_gene: .

CDR3aa: CASSLTGSGNTIYF
CDR3nt: TGTGCCAGCAGCCTGACAGGGTCTGGAAACACCATATATTTT
v_gene: TRBV5-4
abundance: many
j_gene: TRBJ1-3
d_gene: TRBD1

CDR3aa: CASRGLAGGRDTGELFF
CDR3nt: TGTGCCAGCAGAGGACTAGCGGGGGGGCGAGACACCGGGGAGCTGTTTTTT
v_gene: TRBV12-3/TRBV12-4
abundance: few
j_gene: TRBJ2-2
d_gene: TRBD2

CDR3aa: CASSPRTGEGTEAFF
CDR3nt: TGCGCCAGCAGCCCGCGGACAGGGGAAGGAACTGAAGCTTTCTTT
v_gene: TRBV4-3
abundance: many
j_gene: TRBJ1-1
d_gene: TRBD1

CDR3aa: CASRPGLAGDTQYF
CDR3nt: TGTGCCAGCAGGCCGGGACTAGCGGGCGATACGCAGTATTTT
v_gene: TRBV6-2/TRBV6-3
abundance: .
j_gene: TRBJ2-3
d_gene: TRBD2

CDR3aa: CSVGTGGSYEQYF
CDR3nt: TGCAGCGTTGGGACAGGGGGCTCCTACGAGCAGTACTTC
v_gene: TRBV29-1
abundance: .
j_gene: TRBJ2-7
d_gene: TRBD1

CDR3aa: CASSFRQGAGEKLFF
CDR3nt: TGTGCCAGCAGTTTTCGACAGGGTGCAGGTGAAAAACTGTTTTTT
v_gene: TRBV12-3/TRBV12-4
abundance: .
j_gene: TRBJ1-4
d_gene: TRBD1

CDR3aa: CASSQSSGAGNTEAFF
CDR3nt: TGTGCCAGCAGCCAATCGTCAGGGGCGGGGAACACTGAAGCTTTCTTT
v_gene: TRBV3-1
abundance: many
j_gene: TRBJ1-1
d_gene: .

CDR3aa: CASSVEGRGVPADTQYF
CDR3nt: TGTGCCAGCAGCGTAGAGGGCAGGGGGGTGCCGGCAGATACGCAGTATTTT
v_gene: TRBV9
abundance: few
j_gene: TRBJ2-3
d_gene: .

CDR3aa: CASSHLGAVGNEQFF
CDR3nt: TGTGCCAGCAGCCACCTAGGGGCGGTGGGCAATGAGCAGTTCTTC
v_gene: TRBV3-1
abundance: many
j_gene: TRBJ2-1
d_gene: .

CDR3aa: CASGDASYEQYF
CDR3nt: TGTGCCAGCGGAGACGCCTCCTACGAGCAGTACTTC
v_gene: TRBV9
abundance: .
j_gene: TRBJ2-7
d_gene: .

CDR3aa: CASSPTRGTKEQYF
CDR3nt: TGTGCCAGCAGCCCCACGCGTGGAACTAAAGAGCAGTACTTC
v_gene: TRBV4-2
abundance: .
j_gene: TRBJ2-7
d_gene: .

CDR3aa: CASSLSGRNYGYTF
CDR3nt: TGTGCCAGCTCACTCTCTGGCAGAAACTATGGCTACACCTTC
v_gene: TRBV18
abundance: few
j_gene: TRBJ1-2
d_gene: .

CDR3aa: CASSQFYEQYF
CDR3nt: TGTGCCAGCAGCCAATTCTACGAGCAGTACTTC
v_gene: TRBV3-1
abundance: many
j_gene: TRBJ2-7
d_gene: .

CDR3aa: CASSYLQGQAYEQYF
CDR3nt: TGCGCCAGCAGCTACCTCCAGGGACAAGCCTACGAGCAGTACTTC
v_gene: TRBV4-3
abundance: .
j_gene: TRBJ2-7
d_gene: .

CDR3aa: CSAGGGRTFTDTQYF
CDR3nt: TGCAGTGCGGGTGGAGGCAGAACATTCACAGATACGCAGTATTTT
v_gene: TRBV20-1
abundance: few
j_gene: TRBJ2-3
d_gene: .

CDR3aa: CASSVTGLAGVEQYF
CDR3nt: TGTGCCAGCAGCGTCACCGGACTAGCGGGGGTTGAGCAGTACTTC
v_gene: TRBV9
abundance: few
j_gene: TRBJ2-7
d_gene: TRBD2

CDR3aa: CSARTGDLTEAFF
CDR3nt: TGCAGCGCTAGGACAGGGGATCTGACTGAAGCTTTCTTT
v_gene: TRBV29-1
abundance: many
j_gene: TRBJ1-1
d_gene: TRBD1

CDR3aa: CASSLVRGSTDTQYF
CDR3nt: TGTGCCAGCAGCTTAGTGCGGGGGAGCACAGATACGCAGTATTTT
v_gene: TRBV11-2
abundance: few
j_gene: TRBJ2-3
d_gene: TRBD2

CDR3aa: CASSFGLDTDTQYF
CDR3nt: TGTGCCAGCAGCTTTGGACTCGACACAGATACGCAGTATTTT
v_gene: TRBV5-4
abundance: many
j_gene: TRBJ2-3
d_gene: .

CDR3aa: CASSRTGLPQHF
CDR3nt: TGTGCCAGCAGTCGAACAGGTTTGCCCCAGCATTTT
v_gene: TRBV12-3/TRBV12-4
abundance: many
j_gene: TRBJ1-5
d_gene: .

CDR3aa: CASKGERPNEKLFF
CDR3nt: TGCGCCAGCAAAGGAGAAAGGCCTAATGAAAAACTGTTTTTT
v_gene: TRBV10-1
abundance: few
j_gene: TRBJ1-4
d_gene: .

CDR3aa: CASSPREKKTTNEKLFF
CDR3nt: TGTGCCAGCTCACCCCGGGAGAAAAAAACAACTAATGAAAAACTGTTTTTT
v_gene: TRBV18
abundance: many
j_gene: TRBJ1-4
d_gene: .

CDR3aa: CSVARTGDDGYTF
CDR3nt: TGCAGCGTTGCCAGAACAGGGGATGATGGCTACACCTTC
v_gene: TRBV29-1
abundance: many
j_gene: TRBJ1-2
d_gene: TRBD1

CDR3aa: CASSLTVTEAFF
CDR3nt: TGTGCCAGCAGCTTGACAGTTACTGAAGCTTTCTTT
v_gene: TRBV11-2
abundance: many
j_gene: TRBJ1-1
d_gene: .